This T cell receptor (beta chain) originates from a study of beta chain features in type 1 diabetes. Every isolated RNA sample was fully reverse transcribed, so sequencing captured expressed TCRB transcripts. Some 3.6 million reads were obtained on average from naive, central memory and regulatory T cell samples. The assay was immunoSEQ multiplex PCR, and TCRdb's table has in-frame clones only and misses some. The sample has 600,000 to 650,000 clones; 15% are singletons. This clone appeared a few times. This CDR3 is built from 15 residues. Germline CDR1 and CDR2: LGHNA and YSLEER. V shed 4 bases, J shed 8 bases, and the junction held 10 bases outside the gene matches.

The receptor's source is a young man in good health. The chain employs TRBV4-3 and TRBJ2-1, with TRBD2 matching over 8 bases. The sequenced sample was naive CD4+ T cells from blood. The CDR3 spells CASSRYGTRIYEQFF. For the CDR3, the DNA is TGCGCCAGCAGCCGCTACGGGACTAGGATCTATGAGCAGTTCTTC.